One sample yielded the 26 T cell receptor beta chains listed below, sequenced in a study of cytomegalovirus exposure and HLA in healthy donors. The primer mix had 60 Vbeta and 13 Jbeta primers. Libraries were prepared by immunoSEQ multiplex PCR; TCRdb keeps only in-frame clonotypes and omits some of them. This table lists approximately 40,000 clones. Specimen: PBMCs. Receptors were obtained from a human donor in good health.

V usage is TRBV12-5 and J usage is TRBJ2-1, with D perhaps TRBD2 (6 bases). V gave up 3 bases and J gave up 9 bases, with 18 bases separating them. CDR1 is LGHNT and CDR2 is FRNRAP in the germline V gene. The CDR3 loop spans 15 amino acids. The CDR3 is CASGFGDSGISEQFF. CDR3 DNA sequence: TGTGCTAGTGGTTTTGGGGACTCGGGAATCTCTGAGCAGTTCTTC.

This chain connects TRBV29-1 to TRBJ1-2; 10 bases agree with TRBD1. J lost 5 bases, V lost 5 bases, and 5 bases had no gene match. Per germline, CDR1 SQVTM and CDR2 ANQGSEA. This CDR3 has 13 residues. CDR3 sequence reads: CSVPPDRGYGYTF. CDR3 bases: TGCAGCGTTCCTCCGGACAGGGGGTATGGCTACACCTTC.

The V gene is TRBV28, the J gene TRBJ1-2; 11 bases are shared with TRBD1. J gave up 8 bases and V 8 bases, and 13 bases lay outside the gene matches. Germline V lookup: CDR1 MDHEN, CDR2 SYDVKM. This CDR3 is built from 15 residues. The CDR3 region has the DNA TGTGCCAGCTATGAACCGGGACAGGGGGTAAGCGGCTACACCTTC. This sequence encodes CASYEPGQGVSGYTF.

This rearrangement joins TRBV11-2 to TRBJ1-1, with 7 bases matching TRBD1. After removal of 7 bases from V and 4 bases from J, the junction contained 15 bases not matched to a gene. This CDR3 is built from 16 residues. Germline values: CDR1 SGHAT, CDR2 FQNNGV. The CDR3 nucleotides read TGTGCCAGCACCTCGGGGACAGTTGGACAGCTCACTGAAGCTTTCTTT. The encoded protein is CASTSGTVGQLTEAFF.

This chain uses TRBV27 with TRBJ2-3; the match to TRBD1 covers 8 bases. Germline CDR1 and CDR2: MNHEY and SMNVEV (reference sequence). CDR3 length: 17 amino acids. The V and J ends lost 3 bases and 5 bases, in that order; junction bases with no gene match: 13. The CDR3 sequence: CASSFPPEGQEVDTQYF. CDR3 coding DNA: TGTGCCAGCAGTTTCCCCCCTGAGGGACAGGAGGTAGATACGCAGTATTTT.

The genes are TRBV5-1 and TRBJ2-7, with TRBD1 matching 10 bases. This CDR3 region has 14 residues. V was clipped by 3 bases and J by 3 bases; unmatched bases: 3. Germline V gene lookup returns CDR1 SGHRS and CDR2 YFSETQ. The CDR3 reads CASSSGDRGYEQYF. Here the CDR3 DNA reads TGCGCCAGCAGCTCTGGGGACAGGGGCTACGAGCAGTACTTC.

This chain joins TRBV30 and TRBJ2-5; D not resolved. The end of the DNA is better explained by TRBJ2-7, so the J call may be wrong. The length of the CDR3 is 14 residues. Germline CDR1 GTSNPN, CDR2 SVGIG (reference sequence). CDR3 sequence (DNA): TGTGCCTGGAGCCCAGGCACCTCTCTGTACGAGCAGTACTTC. Its protein is CAWSPGTSLYEQYF.

The V call is TRBV29-1, the J call TRBJ2-1; D may be TRBD1 (6 bases). Trimming removed 7 bases from V and 9 bases from J, with 19 bases in between. The CDR3 sequence is 13 residues long. CDR1 SQVTM and CDR2 ANQGSEA come from the germline V gene. The CDR3 spells CSAEGRGKSEQFF. CDR3 DNA: TGCAGCGCCGAGGGCAGGGGAAAGAGTGAGCAGTTCTTC.

The gene calls are TRBV7-3 and TRBJ1-6; TRBD1 agrees at 9 bases. In germline, CDR1 is SGHTA, CDR2 FQGTGA. V shed 5 bases and J 2 bases; nucleotides not matched to a gene: 4. The CDR3 is 16 residues long. The CDR3 region is CASSVGQGAYNSPLHF. CDR3 coding DNA: TGTGCCAGCAGCGTGGGACAGGGTGCCTATAATTCACCCCTCCACTTT.

Details on this clone: The junction does not match germline at one end; this may be a read error. The J gene is TRBJ2-2, the V gene TRBV7-7; a possible D gene is TRBD2 (6 bases). The germline CDR1 and CDR2 sequences are SSHAT and FNYEAQ (reference sequence). The CDR3 loop spans 14 amino acids. The CDR3 region is CASSRLENTGELFF. In nucleotides, the CDR3 is TGTGCTAGCAGCCGACTAGAGAACACCGGGGAGCTGTTTTTT.

The chain has TRBV7-3 and TRBJ1-1, with 8 nucleotides matching TRBD1. The CDR3 is made up of 15 amino acids. Germline values: CDR1 SGHTA, CDR2 FQGTGA. After removal of 2 bases from V and 2 bases from J, the junction contained 4 bases not matched to a gene. The CDR3 DNA sequence: TGTGCCAGCAGCTTACACAGGGGGATTAACACTGAAGCTTTCTTT. Its protein product is CASSLHRGINTEAFF.

DNA of the CDR3: TGTGCCAGCAGCCCAAGACCAGGGTCCCTTTCTGGAAACACCATATATTTT. It translates to CASSPRPGSLSGNTIYF. This chain joins TRBV9 and TRBJ1-3; D is possibly TRBD1 (5 bases). This CDR3 is 17 amino acids long. V lost 4 bases to trimming and J lost 1 base, with 18 bases between them. CDR1 is SGDLS and CDR2 is YYNGEE in the germline V gene.

J is TRBJ2-7 and V is TRBV28; D remains ambiguous. V gave up 6 bases and J gave up 0 bases, with 15 bases separating them. Germline CDR1 is MDHEN and CDR2 is SYDVKM. The CDR3 consists of 15 residues. The CDR3 sequence is CASSEAGSGSYEQYF. In DNA, the CDR3 is TGTGCCAGCAGCGAGGCCGGGTCGGGCTCCTACGAGCAGTACTTC.

In DNA form, the CDR3 reads TGTGCCAGCAGCTTCCTCGGGACAGGGGTCCACGAGCAGTACTTC. It encodes CASSFLGTGVHEQYF. The chain has TRBV7-9 and TRBJ2-7; 10 bases map to TRBD1. This CDR3 is 15 amino acids long. The junction had 7 bases not matched to a gene; V was cut back by 3 bases and J by 5 bases. Germline lookup yields CDR1 SEHNR and CDR2 FQNEAQ (reference sequence).

This chain uses TRBV30 with TRBJ2-2; D may be TRBD1 (5 bases). Per the germline V gene, CDR1 is GTSNPN and CDR2 is SVGIG (reference sequence). With 2 bases removed from V and 2 bases from J, the gap between germline ends came to 9 bases. CDR3 length: 14 amino acids. The CDR3 sequence: CAWSPDSNTGELFF. In DNA, the CDR3 is TGTGCCTGGAGTCCTGACAGTAACACCGGGGAGCTGTTTTTT.

This chain connects TRBV7-6 to TRBJ2-1, with unresolved D. The CDR3 loop spans 15 amino acids. V was trimmed by 4 bases and J by 7 bases, leaving 17 bases between them. CDR1 is SGHVS, CDR2 FNYEAQ, per germline. The CDR3 loop is CASSSHTLGGNEQFF. The CDR3 DNA reads TGTGCCAGCAGCTCACATACGCTAGGCGGAAATGAGCAGTTCTTC.

The chain joins TRBV6-1 to TRBJ2-1; tentative D call: TRBD1 (5 bases). The CDR3 is made up of 16 amino acids. The germline CDR1 and CDR2 sequences are MNHNS and SASEGT. V dropped 4 bases and J dropped 1 base, with 14 bases sitting between them. CDR3 sequence: CASSVDRPNSYNEQFF. The CDR3 bases are TGTGCCAGCAGTGTAGACAGACCTAATTCCTACAATGAGCAGTTCTTC.

This chain joins TRBV5-4 and TRBJ1-1; tentative D call: TRBD1 (6 bases). Germline assignment: CDR1 SGHNT and CDR2 YYREEE (reference sequence). Trimming took 4 bases from V and 4 from J, leaving 14 bases between them. The CDR3 totals 14 residues. For the CDR3, the DNA is TGTGCCAGCAGCACGTGGACAGTAGGCACTGAAGCTTTCTTT. Its protein product is CASSTWTVGTEAFF.

The V and J genes are TRBV30 and TRBJ1-1; 9 nucleotides match TRBD1. CDR1 and CDR2 (germline): GTSNPN, SVGIG (reference sequence). The CDR3 loop spans 17 amino acids. Unmatched junction bases numbered 11, after V lost 2 bases and J lost 1 base. In DNA form, the CDR3 reads TGTGCCTGGAGTAATCCGGGACAGGGCTCCCCGAACACTGAAGCTTTCTTT. Residues: CAWSNPGQGSPNTEAFF.

J is TRBJ1-1 and V is TRBV7-8; D is perhaps TRBD1 (6 bases). Trimming removed 2 bases at V and 7 bases at J, with 17 bases between. Germline V gives CDR1 SGHVS, CDR2 FQNEAQ. CDR3 size: 15 residues. The DNA of the CDR3 is TGTGCCAGCAGCTTAACCCAGGGGCCGCTGGGTGAAGCTTTCTTT. Its protein product is CASSLTQGPLGEAFF.

The chain recombines TRBV19 with TRBJ2-7, with D possibly matching TRBD1 (6 bases). The V end was cut by 3 bases, the J end by 1 base, with 7 bases between. The CDR3 sequence is 13 residues long. Germline CDR1 reads LNHDA; CDR2 reads SQIVND (reference sequence). This CDR3 reads CASSMDRSYEQYF. For the CDR3, the DNA is TGTGCCAGTAGTATGGACAGATCCTACGAGCAGTACTTC.

V gene TRBV9 combines with J gene TRBJ2-2; D may be TRBD1 (6 bases). CDR3 length: 15 amino acids. The V and J ends lost 2 bases and 4 bases respectively, with 12 bases between them. CDR1 SGDLS and CDR2 YYNGEE come from the germline V gene. CDR3 amino acids: CASSVSRGGTGELFF. DNA of the CDR3: TGTGCCAGCAGCGTCAGCAGGGGCGGCACCGGGGAGCTGTTTTTT.

The rearrangement joins TRBV19 to TRBJ2-5; perhaps TRBD1 as D (6 bases). The CDR3 extends over 15 amino acids. The germline V gene encodes CDR1 LNHDA and CDR2 SQIVND (reference sequence). V lost 3 bases, J lost 3 bases, and 14 bases lay in between. This chain's CDR3 is CASSMGYRVEETQYF. The CDR3 bases are TGTGCCAGTAGTATGGGTTACAGGGTAGAAGAGACCCAGTACTTC.

By frequency, this clone is medium-sized (0.01 to 0.1%). The J gene is TRBJ2-7, the V gene TRBV19; TRBD1 aligns across 10 bases. The junction had 7 bases not matched to a gene; V was cut back by 9 bases and J by 5 bases. The germline V gene encodes CDR1 LNHDA and CDR2 SQIVND (reference sequence). The CDR3 sequence is 13 residues long. CDR3 amino acids: CASGTGEADEQYF. The CDR3 region has the DNA TGTGCCAGCGGGACAGGGGAGGCGGACGAGCAGTACTTC.

The chain couples TRBV13 to TRBJ2-1, with 7 bases matching TRBD1. The CDR3 runs to 15 residues. Per germline, CDR1 PRHDT and CDR2 FYEKMQ (reference sequence). The trim removed 3 bases at V and 9 bases at J, leaving 11 bases unmatched. DNA of the CDR3: TGTGCCAGCAGCTTCCAGGGGGACACTATGAGTGAGCAGTTCTTC. Residues: CASSFQGDTMSEQFF.

The gene calls are TRBV2 and TRBJ1-6, with TRBD1 identical over 9 bases. Germline trimming cut 9 bases from V and 10 bases from J; bases unmatched to any gene: 13. The germline V gene encodes CDR1 SNHLY and CDR2 FYNNEI. The CDR3 consists of 15 residues. The CDR3 here is CASRPPGQGYSPLHF. CDR3 DNA: TGTGCCAGTCGCCCTCCGGGACAGGGCTACTCACCCCTCCACTTT.